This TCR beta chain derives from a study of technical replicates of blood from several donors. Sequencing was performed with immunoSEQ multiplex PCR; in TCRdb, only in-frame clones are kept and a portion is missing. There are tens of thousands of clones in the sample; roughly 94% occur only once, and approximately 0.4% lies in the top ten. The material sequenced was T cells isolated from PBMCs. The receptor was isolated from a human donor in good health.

The CDR3 spells CASSLGQINYGYTF. The CDR3 coding sequence is TGTGCCAGCAGCTTGGGACAGATTAACTATGGCTACACCTTC. The chain carries TRBV5-4 and TRBJ1-2, with D perhaps matching TRBD1 (5 bases). V was pared by 0 bases and J by 1 base, with 7 bases between. In germline, CDR1 is SGHNT, CDR2 YYREEE (reference sequence). The CDR3 consists of 14 residues.